This TCR beta chain was sequenced for a study of shared clonotypes between healthy human individuals. At the deep level, the assay was run. Assay used: immunoSEQ multiplex PCR; TCRdb lists only in-frame clones, some missing. This table has around 940,000 clones, 70% to 85% appearing once. The V gene's germline CDR1 is SNHLY and CDR2 FYNNEI. V lost 7 bases to trimming and J lost 4 bases, with 12 bases between them. This CDR3 is built from 13 residues. Many counts were recorded for this clone. Sequencing was performed on memory CD4+ T cells sorted from blood. Subset specified: CD45RA-negative fraction. The TCR was taken from a man between 18 and 35 years old in good health. The rearrangement uses TRBV2 and TRBJ2-3; a possible D gene is TRBD2 (6 bases). Here the CDR3 DNA reads TGTGCCAGCATGGAGGGAGTAGCAGATACGCAGTATTTT. Its translation is CASMEGVADTQYF. The full variable domain, with the rest looked up from reference TRBV2 and TRBJ2-3, is EPEVTQTPSHQVTQMGQEVILRCVPISNHLYFYWYRQILGQKVEFLVSFYNNEISEKSEIFDDQFSVERPDGSNFTLKIRSTKLEDSAMYFCASMEGVADTQYFGPGTRLTVL.